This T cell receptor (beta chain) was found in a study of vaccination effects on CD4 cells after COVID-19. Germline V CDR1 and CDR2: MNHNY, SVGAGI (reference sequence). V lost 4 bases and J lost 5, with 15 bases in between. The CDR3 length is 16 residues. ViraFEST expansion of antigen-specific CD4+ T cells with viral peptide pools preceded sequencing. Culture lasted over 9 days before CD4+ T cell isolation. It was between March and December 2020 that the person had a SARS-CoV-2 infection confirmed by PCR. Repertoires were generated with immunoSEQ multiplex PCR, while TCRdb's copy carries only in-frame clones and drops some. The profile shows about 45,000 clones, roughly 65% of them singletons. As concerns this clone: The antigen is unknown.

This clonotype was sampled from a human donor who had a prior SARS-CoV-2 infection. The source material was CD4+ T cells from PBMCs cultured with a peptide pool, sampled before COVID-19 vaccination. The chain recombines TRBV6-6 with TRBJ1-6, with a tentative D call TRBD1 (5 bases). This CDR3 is CASSSIQGLNNSPLHF. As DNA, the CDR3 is TGTGCCAGCAGTTCGATTCAGGGACTCAATAATTCACCCCTCCACTTT.